This TCR beta chain originates from a study of resident and recirculating memory T cells in vitiligo. Study at large: Samples were epidermis from two lesional and two nonlesional sites, plus PBMCs.

The CDR3 is 13 amino acids. Germline V gene sequence: CDR1 LGHNA, CDR2 YNFKEQ. Trimming removed 2 bases at V and 5 bases at J, with 9 bases between. TCRdb's table, derived via immunoSEQ multiplex PCR, lists solely in-frame clones and lacks some. The data hold 70,000 or so clones, with roughly 90% observed a single time. Remarks on this clone: The target antigen is unknown.

The study's findings and limits: TCR sequences were not conserved across biopsy sites or patients. No unique dominant TCR clone was found in vitiligo lesions.

Sequencing was carried out using blood. This TCR was recovered from a male donor with vitiligo. This chain links TRBV4-2 with TRBJ2-5; TRBD2 might be the D (6 bases). The CDR3: CASSQREEETQYF. For the CDR3, the DNA is TGTGCCAGCAGCCAAAGGGAGGAGGAGACCCAGTACTTC.